These T cell receptor beta chains were read from a single sample in a study of CD8 T cells in Susac syndrome. TCRdb used MiXCR to reprocess the immunoSEQ multiplex PCR reads, holding one entry per CDR3 protein. The repertoire holds 75,000 to 95,000 distinct CDR3 sequences, with approximately 93% as singletons. Sequencing was carried out using CD8+ T cells from PBMCs. These TCRs come from a human donor with Susac syndrome. The CDR3 runs from the conserved cysteine through the conserved F or W. D genes are given only for firm matches. Clone size is not always given. Where it is, it says once, few, many or a class for expanded clones.

d_call j_call v_call clone_size cdr3_aa cdr3_nt
. TRBJ2-7 TRBV6-2/TRBV6-3 . CASSLQGIYEQYF TGTGCCAGCAGTCTACAGGGAATCTACGAGCAGTACTTC
. TRBJ2-1 TRBV5-4 . CASSPLEFSYNEQFF TGTGCCAGCAGCCCCTTAGAGTTCTCCTACAATGAGCAGTTCTTC
. TRBJ1-1 TRBV20-1 . CSASDRSSAFF TGCAGTGCTAGCGACAGATCGTCCGCTTTCTTT
. TRBJ1-1 TRBV24-1 . CATSDGMNTEAFF TGTGCCACCAGTGATGGCATGAACACTGAAGCTTTCTTT
. TRBJ1-1 TRBV27 . CASSLQPVGAEAFF TGTGCCAGCAGTTTACAGCCTGTTGGCGCTGAAGCTTTCTTT
. TRBJ1-1 TRBV7-9 . CASRFGSPATEAFF TGTGCCAGCAGGTTCGGGAGCCCGGCCACTGAAGCTTTCTTT
TRBD2 TRBJ2-1 TRBV7-8 . CASSSDSSGDNEQFF TGTGCCAGCAGCTCCGACTCTAGCGGGGACAATGAGCAGTTCTTC
TRBD1 TRBJ1-2 TRBV12-3/TRBV12-4 . CASSLGPGGNYGYTF TGTGCCAGCAGTTTAGGACCAGGGGGGAACTATGGCTACACCTTC
TRBD2 TRBJ2-4 TRBV19 . CASSPNGRAGGRNIQYF TGTGCCAGTAGTCCAAACGGGAGGGCCGGGGGGCGAAACATTCAGTACTTC
TRBD1 TRBJ2-1 TRBV12-3/TRBV12-4 . CASRPGTGNEQFF TGTGCCAGCAGACCCGGGACAGGCAATGAGCAGTTCTTC
. TRBJ1-2 TRBV27 . CASSFGQSGDYGYTF TGTGCCAGCAGTTTCGGACAGTCAGGGGACTATGGCTACACCTTC
TRBD1 TRBJ1-2 TRBV14 . CASSPIIGDRRYGYTF TGTGCCAGCAGCCCCATTATAGGGGACAGGCGCTATGGCTACACCTTC
. TRBJ2-7 TRBV7-9 . CASSLAGNYEQYF TGTGCCAGCAGCTTAGCAGGAAACTACGAGCAGTACTTC
TRBD2 TRBJ2-3 TRBV7-2 . CASSFSGTSGGGGTQYF TGTGCCAGCAGCTTCTCCGGGACTAGCGGGGGGGGCGGCACGCAGTATTTT
TRBD1 TRBJ1-2 TRBV19 . CASTGTVNYGYTF TGTGCCAGTACCGGGACAGTCAACTATGGCTACACCTTC
. TRBJ2-1 TRBV28 once CASSLVRGIYNEQFF TGTGCCAGCAGTCTAGTGCGGGGCATATACAATGAGCAGTTCTTC
TRBD1 TRBJ2-7 TRBV13 . CASSPQGSHEQYF TGTGCCAGCAGCCCACAGGGGAGCCACGAGCAGTACTTC
. TRBJ2-5 TRBV25-1 . CASSDGGQETQYF TGTGCCAGCAGTGATGGCGGTCAAGAGACCCAGTACTTC
. TRBJ2-5 TRBV30 . CAWSRGSVYETQYF TGTGCCTGGAGTAGGGGGTCGGTTTACGAGACCCAGTACTTC
. TRBJ1-4 TRBV19 once CASQQGPTNEKLFF TGTGCCAGTCAACAGGGTCCGACTAATGAAAAACTGTTTTTT
. TRBJ2-3 TRBV5-6 . CASSLEPSTDTQYF TGTGCCAGCAGCTTGGAACCTAGCACAGATACGCAGTATTTT
. TRBJ2-1 TRBV30 . CAWKRQEAYNEQFF TGTGCCTGGAAGCGACAGGAGGCCTACAATGAGCAGTTCTTC
. TRBJ2-5 TRBV24-1 . CATSDPQGVFQETQYF TGTGCCACCAGTGATCCTCAGGGTGTGTTCCAAGAGACCCAGTACTTC
. TRBJ2-1 TRBV15 few CATSRDRGDEQFF TGTGCCACCAGCAGAGATAGGGGGGATGAGCAGTTCTTC
TRBD2 TRBJ2-3 TRBV3-1 . CASSQDPLAGFTDTQYF TGTGCCAGCAGCCAAGATCCACTAGCGGGGTTCACAGATACGCAGTATTTT
TRBD2 TRBJ2-5 TRBV6-1 . CASRATSGGVETQYF TGTGCCAGCAGAGCGACTAGCGGTGGAGTAGAGACCCAGTACTTC
TRBD1 TRBJ1-4 TRBV12-3/TRBV12-4 . CASSFALLGQGSSGNEKLFF TGTGCCAGCAGTTTCGCCTTGTTGGGACAGGGGAGTTCAGGGAATGAAAAACTGTTTTTT
. TRBJ2-1 TRBV5-1 once CASSFRGQSHEQFF TGCGCCAGCAGCTTCCGCGGACAATCCCATGAGCAGTTCTTC
. TRBJ1-1 TRBV28 . CASRYRLNTEAFF TGTGCCAGCAGATATCGGCTGAACACTGAAGCTTTCTTT
. TRBJ1-1 TRBV6-5 . CASSYRSPPYTGPEAFF TGTGCCAGCAGTTACCGGAGCCCCCCCTATACGGGACCCGAAGCTTTCTTT
. TRBJ1-2 TRBV29-1 . CSVEHLGGRYGYTF TGCAGCGTTGAACATCTGGGGGGGCGGTATGGCTACACCTTC